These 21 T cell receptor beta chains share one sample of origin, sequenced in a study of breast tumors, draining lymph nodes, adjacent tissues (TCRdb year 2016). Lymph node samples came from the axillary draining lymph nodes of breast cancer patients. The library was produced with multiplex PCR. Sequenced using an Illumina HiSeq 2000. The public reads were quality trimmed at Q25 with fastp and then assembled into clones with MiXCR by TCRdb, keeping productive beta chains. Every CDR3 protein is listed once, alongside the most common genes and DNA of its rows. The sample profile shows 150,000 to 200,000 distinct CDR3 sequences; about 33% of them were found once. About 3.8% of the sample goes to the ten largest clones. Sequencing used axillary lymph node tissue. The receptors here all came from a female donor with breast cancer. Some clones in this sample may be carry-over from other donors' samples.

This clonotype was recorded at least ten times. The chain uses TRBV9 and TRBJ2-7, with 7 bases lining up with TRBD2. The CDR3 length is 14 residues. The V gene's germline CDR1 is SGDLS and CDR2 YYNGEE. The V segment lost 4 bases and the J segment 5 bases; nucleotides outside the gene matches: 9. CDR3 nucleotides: TGTGCCAGCAGCCGGGTGGGAGGGCTGAACGAGCAGTACTTC. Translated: CASSRVGGLNEQYF.

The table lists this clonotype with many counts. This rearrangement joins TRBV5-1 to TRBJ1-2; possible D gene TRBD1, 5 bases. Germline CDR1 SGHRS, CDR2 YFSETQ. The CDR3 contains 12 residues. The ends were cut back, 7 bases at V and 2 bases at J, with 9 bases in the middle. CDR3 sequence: CASQGRNYGYTF. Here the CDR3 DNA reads TGCGCCAGCCAGGGAAGGAACTATGGCTACACCTTC.

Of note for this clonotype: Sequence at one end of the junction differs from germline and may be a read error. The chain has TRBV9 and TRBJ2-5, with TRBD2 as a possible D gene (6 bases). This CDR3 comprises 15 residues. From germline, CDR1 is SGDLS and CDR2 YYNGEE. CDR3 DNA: TGTGCCAGCAGCGCGTTCCCGGGACTCCAAGAGACCCGGTACTTC. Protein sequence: CASSAFPGLQETRYF.

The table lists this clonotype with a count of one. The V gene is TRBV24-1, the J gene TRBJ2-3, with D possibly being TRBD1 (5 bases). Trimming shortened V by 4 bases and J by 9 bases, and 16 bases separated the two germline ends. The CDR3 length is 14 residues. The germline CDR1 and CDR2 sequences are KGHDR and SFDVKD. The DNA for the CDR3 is TGTGCCACCAGTGACAGGGCGAATCGTTTAACGCAGTATTTT. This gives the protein CATSDRANRLTQYF.

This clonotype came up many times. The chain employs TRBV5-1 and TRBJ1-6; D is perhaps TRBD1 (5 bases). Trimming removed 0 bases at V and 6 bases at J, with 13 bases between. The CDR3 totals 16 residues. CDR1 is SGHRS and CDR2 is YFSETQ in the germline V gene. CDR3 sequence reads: CASSLGGAGSNSPLHF. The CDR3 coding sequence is TGCGCCAGCAGCTTGGGAGGGGCAGGATCTAATTCACCCCTCCACTTT.

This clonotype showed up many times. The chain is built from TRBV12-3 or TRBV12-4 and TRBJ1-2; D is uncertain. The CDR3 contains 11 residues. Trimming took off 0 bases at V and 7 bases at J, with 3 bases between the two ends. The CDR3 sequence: CASSLAGGYTF. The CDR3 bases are TGTGCCAGCAGTTTAGCGGGTGGCTACACCTTC.

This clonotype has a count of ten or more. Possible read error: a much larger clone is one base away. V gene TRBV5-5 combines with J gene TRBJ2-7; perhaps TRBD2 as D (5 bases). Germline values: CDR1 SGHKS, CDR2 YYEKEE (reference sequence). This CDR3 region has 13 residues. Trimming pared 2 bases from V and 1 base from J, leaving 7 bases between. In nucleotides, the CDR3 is TGTGCCAGCAGCTTAGCGGTTTCCTACGAGCAGTACTTC. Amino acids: CASSLAVSYEQYF. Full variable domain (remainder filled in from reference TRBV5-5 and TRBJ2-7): DAGVTQSPTHLIKTRGQQVTLRCSPISGHKSVSWYQQVLGQGPQFIFQYYEKEERGRGNFPDRFSARQFPNYSSELNVNALLLGDSALYLCASSLAVSYEQYFGPGTRLTVT.

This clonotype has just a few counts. DNA of the CDR3: TGTGCCAGCAGTACGGGTAACTATGGCTACACCTTC. Translated: CASSTGNYGYTF. J is TRBJ1-2 and V is TRBV27; no clear D. This CDR3 comprises 12 residues. Germline CDR1 reads MNHEY; CDR2 reads SMNVEV (reference sequence). Trimming left V 5 bases short and J 1 base short, with 5 bases between.

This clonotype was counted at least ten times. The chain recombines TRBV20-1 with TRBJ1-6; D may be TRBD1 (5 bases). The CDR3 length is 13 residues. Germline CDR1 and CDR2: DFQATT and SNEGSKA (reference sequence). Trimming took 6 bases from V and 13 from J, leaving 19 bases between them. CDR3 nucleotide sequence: TGCAGTGCCTTAGAGACCCAGGGCATCCCCCTCCACTTT. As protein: CSALETQGIPLHF.

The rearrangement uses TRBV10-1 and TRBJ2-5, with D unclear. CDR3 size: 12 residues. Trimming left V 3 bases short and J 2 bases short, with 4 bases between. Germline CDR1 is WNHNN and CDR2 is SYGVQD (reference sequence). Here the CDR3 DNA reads TGCGCCAGCAGTGATAGGCAAGAGACCCAGTACTTC. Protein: CASSDRQETQYF.

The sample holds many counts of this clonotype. CDR3 loop: CSVGGGEAFF. The CDR3, as DNA: TGCAGCGTTGGAGGGGGCGAAGCTTTCTTT. This chain uses TRBV29-1 with TRBJ1-1; 7 bases map to TRBD1. The junction had 1 base not matched to a gene; V was cut back by 4 bases and J by 8 bases. From germline, CDR1 is SQVTM and CDR2 ANQGSEA. This CDR3 spans 10 amino acids.

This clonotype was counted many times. CDR3 DNA: TGTGCCAGCTCACCACCCAATGCCAATTACAATGAGCAGTTCTTC. Protein sequence: CASSPPNANYNEQFF. J is TRBJ2-1 and V is TRBV18, with D hard to call. Germline CDR1 is KGHSH and CDR2 is LQKENI. This CDR3 is built from 15 residues. Trimming took 0 bases from V and 4 from J, leaving 10 bases between them.

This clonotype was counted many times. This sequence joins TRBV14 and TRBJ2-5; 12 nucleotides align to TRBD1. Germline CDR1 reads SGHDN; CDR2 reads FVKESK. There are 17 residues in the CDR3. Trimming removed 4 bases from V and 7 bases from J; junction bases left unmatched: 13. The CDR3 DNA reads TGTGCCAGCAGCCCGATAGCCGGGACAGGGGGCGCCGGGACCCAGTACTTC. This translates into CASSPIAGTGGAGTQYF.

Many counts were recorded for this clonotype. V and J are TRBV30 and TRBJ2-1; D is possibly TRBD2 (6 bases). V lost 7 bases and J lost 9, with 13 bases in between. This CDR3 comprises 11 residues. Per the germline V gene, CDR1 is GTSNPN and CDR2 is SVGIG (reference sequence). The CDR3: CASEEGSEQFF. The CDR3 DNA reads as TGTGCCTCGGAGGAGGGGTCTGAGCAGTTCTTC.

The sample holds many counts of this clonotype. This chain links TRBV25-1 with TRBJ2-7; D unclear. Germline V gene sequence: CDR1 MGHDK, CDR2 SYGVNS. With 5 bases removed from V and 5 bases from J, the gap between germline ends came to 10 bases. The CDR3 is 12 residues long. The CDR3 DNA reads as TGTGCCAGCAGTTCCCGGACCCACGAGCAGTACTTC. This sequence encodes CASSSRTHEQYF.

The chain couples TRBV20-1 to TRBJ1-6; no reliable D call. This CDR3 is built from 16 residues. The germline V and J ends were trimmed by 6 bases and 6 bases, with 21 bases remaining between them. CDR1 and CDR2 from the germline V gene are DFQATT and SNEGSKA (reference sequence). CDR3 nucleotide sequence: TGCAGTGCCATTGGACGGGGAAGCCCCTTTAATTCACCCCTCCACTTT. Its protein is CSAIGRGSPFNSPLHF.

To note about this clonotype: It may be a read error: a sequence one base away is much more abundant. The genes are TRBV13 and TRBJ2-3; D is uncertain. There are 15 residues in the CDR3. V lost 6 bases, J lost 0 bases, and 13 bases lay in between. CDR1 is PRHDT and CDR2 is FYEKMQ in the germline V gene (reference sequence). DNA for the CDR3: TGTGCCAGCAGTTTATACAGCCGGAGCACAGATACGCAGTATTTT. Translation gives CASSLYSRSTDTQYF.

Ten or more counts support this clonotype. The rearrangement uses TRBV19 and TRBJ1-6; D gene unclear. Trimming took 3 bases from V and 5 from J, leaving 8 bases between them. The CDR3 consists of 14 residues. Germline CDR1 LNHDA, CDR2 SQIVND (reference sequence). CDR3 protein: CASSIITDNSPLHF. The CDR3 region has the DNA TGTGCCAGTAGTATCATTACGGATAATTCACCCCTCCACTTT.

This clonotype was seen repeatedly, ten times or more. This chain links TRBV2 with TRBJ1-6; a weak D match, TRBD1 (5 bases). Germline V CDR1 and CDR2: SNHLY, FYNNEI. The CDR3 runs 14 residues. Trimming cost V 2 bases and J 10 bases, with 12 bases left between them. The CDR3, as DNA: TGTGCCAGCAGTGAACCAGGGTGGGGATCACCCCTCCACTTT. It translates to CASSEPGWGSPLHF.

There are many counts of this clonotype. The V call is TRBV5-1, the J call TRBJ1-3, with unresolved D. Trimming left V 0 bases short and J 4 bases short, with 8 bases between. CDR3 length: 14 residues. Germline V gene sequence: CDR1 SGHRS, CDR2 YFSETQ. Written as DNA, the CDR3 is TGCGCCAGCAGCTTGGATGCGGAGGGAAACACCATATATTTT. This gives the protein CASSLDAEGNTIYF.

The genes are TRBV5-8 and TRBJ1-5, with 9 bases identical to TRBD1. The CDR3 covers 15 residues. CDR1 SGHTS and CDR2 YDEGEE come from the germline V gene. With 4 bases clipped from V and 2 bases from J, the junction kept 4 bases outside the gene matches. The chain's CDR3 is CASSRTGAGNQPQHF. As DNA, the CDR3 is TGTGCCAGCAGCCGGACAGGGGCCGGCAATCAGCCCCAGCATTTT.